The TCR beta chain under discussion was sequenced for a study of identical twins. This clonotype was counted a few times. There are 16 residues in the CDR3. The V gene's germline CDR1 is SGHVS and CDR2 FNYEAQ. Trimming pared 0 bases from V and 3 bases from J, leaving 12 bases between. TCRdb passed the 5' RACE reads through MiXCR, listing each CDR3 protein once. The data show more than 350,000 distinct CDR3 sequences, 7% to 9.5% seen once. The specimen was naive T cells sorted from blood. This chain links TRBV7-6 with TRBJ1-5; D is uncertain. This sequence was found in a woman aged 45 to 65 in good health. The CDR3 DNA follows: TGTGCCAGCAGCTTAGCGCTGGGAGGGATCAATCAGCCCCAGCATTTT. This translates into CASSLALGGINQPQHF.